This T cell receptor (beta chain) is drawn from a study of blood T cells in healthy people across ages. Study-wide findings and caveats: Naive and antigen-experienced cells could not be conclusively compared, given unsorted PBMCs.

Isolation recovered at least 6 million PBMCs from every sample. Worth noting for this clonotype: Antigen: not known.

For the second PCR, which ran for 7 to 11 cycles, a sample-barcoded 5' primer and a J-beta primer mix were used. Tagging of each cDNA molecule was performed by a template-switch adaptor with 12 random nucleotides. TCRdb passed the 5' RACE reads through MiXCR, listing each CDR3 protein once. The sample lists around 1,500,000 distinct CDR3 sequences; approximately 42% were seen once. Per germline, CDR1 SGHRS and CDR2 YFSETQ. V was clipped by 0 bases and J by 2 bases; unmatched bases: 4. CDR3 length: 15 residues. The source material was blood. The chain has TRBV5-1 and TRBJ2-5; 7 bases match TRBD1. This clonotype was sampled from a woman aged 18-29 years in good health. CDR3 protein: CASSLAGQSQETQYF. In DNA, the CDR3 is TGCGCCAGCAGCTTGGCGGGACAGTCGCAAGAGACCCAGTACTTC.